Listed here is a single TCR beta chain. Its antigen is still unknown. The data were taken from a study of CD8+ T cells in alopecia areata. Study summary: Each of the treated patients was given oral tofacitinib, 5 to 10 mg twice daily, for moderate-to-severe alopecia areata. Overall study findings and caveats: Across lesional scalp, and particularly alopecia totalis/universalis, clonality surpassed that of normal scalp.

The sequencing template was cDNA reverse transcribed from extracted RNA. Profiling relied on immunoSEQ multiplex PCR, and the TCRdb table lists in-frame clones only, not all of them. The sample has 100,000 to 150,000 clones, 45% to 65% seen once. It was from PBMCs that CD4+ and CD8+ T cells were sorted. The germline CDR1 and CDR2 sequences are LGHNA and YNFKEQ. The CDR3 is 15 amino acids. V gave up 4 bases and J gave up 4 bases; unmatched junction bases: 7. This rearrangement joins TRBV4-2 to TRBJ2-7; 10 bases are shared with TRBD1. The TCR was taken from a human donor with alopecia areata. This specimen was CD4+ T cells sorted from blood, taken at week 0. Here the CDR3 DNA reads TGTGCCAGCAGCCGCGGGGGACAGGGGTCTTACGAGCAGTACTTC. Protein product: CASSRGGQGSYEQYF.